This T cell receptor (beta chain) originates from a study of blood T cell repertoires in COVID-19. Study-level information: The United States, Italy and Spain supplied acute and convalescent COVID-19 samples. The cDNA or gDNA used as material had been derived from T cells, B-cell-depleted T cells, or PBMCs.

This CDR3 spans 15 amino acids. V was clipped by 7 bases and J by 4 bases; unmatched bases: 9. CDR1 and CDR2 from the germline V gene are MDHEN and SYDVKM. Per the original data handling: Amplification with reference gene primers provided the estimates of nucleated cell counts. Some clones are missing from TCRdb's copy, which holds only in-frame ones; the method was immunoSEQ multiplex PCR. The V and J calls and clone size were taken over from that table, and D and trimming were inferred from the DNA. The data contain approximately 260,000 clones, 80% to 90% of them seen just once; the ten biggest clones take up approximately 10%.

The sample consisted of peripheral blood. This clonotype originated in a woman aged 65 to 85 with acute or convalescent COVID-19. The V gene is TRBV28, the J gene TRBJ2-3; 9 nucleotides match TRBD2. CDR3 residues: CASKEGGGAADTQYF. DNA of the CDR3: TGTGCCAGCAAAGAGGGCGGGGGGGCCGCAGATACGCAGTATTTT.